The source of this T cell receptor (beta chain) is a study of blood T cell repertoires in COVID-19. On the study more broadly: Spain, Italy and the United States supplied samples that represented acute and convalescent COVID-19. The cDNA or gDNA used as material had been derived from T cells, B-cell-depleted T cells, or PBMCs.

Germline assignment: CDR1 MDHEN and CDR2 SYDVKM. The V and J ends lost 6 bases and 0 bases, in that order; junction bases with no gene match: 1. The CDR3 totals 13 residues. In the study's own analysis: By means of reference gene primer amplification, nucleated cell counts were estimated. Using immunoSEQ multiplex PCR, the repertoire was profiled, and TCRdb retains in-frame clones only, with some absent. The DNA was the basis for D and trimming; V, J and clone size are from that table. The sample yields around 80,000 clones, roughly four fifths seen once. The gene calls are TRBV28 and TRBJ1-1; 7 nucleotides agree with TRBD1. This TCR derives from a man in his fifties or sixties with acute or convalescent COVID-19. Sequenced input: peripheral blood. The CDR3: CASRTGMNTEAFF. The CDR3 bases are TGTGCCAGCAGGACAGGGATGAACACTGAAGCTTTCTTT.